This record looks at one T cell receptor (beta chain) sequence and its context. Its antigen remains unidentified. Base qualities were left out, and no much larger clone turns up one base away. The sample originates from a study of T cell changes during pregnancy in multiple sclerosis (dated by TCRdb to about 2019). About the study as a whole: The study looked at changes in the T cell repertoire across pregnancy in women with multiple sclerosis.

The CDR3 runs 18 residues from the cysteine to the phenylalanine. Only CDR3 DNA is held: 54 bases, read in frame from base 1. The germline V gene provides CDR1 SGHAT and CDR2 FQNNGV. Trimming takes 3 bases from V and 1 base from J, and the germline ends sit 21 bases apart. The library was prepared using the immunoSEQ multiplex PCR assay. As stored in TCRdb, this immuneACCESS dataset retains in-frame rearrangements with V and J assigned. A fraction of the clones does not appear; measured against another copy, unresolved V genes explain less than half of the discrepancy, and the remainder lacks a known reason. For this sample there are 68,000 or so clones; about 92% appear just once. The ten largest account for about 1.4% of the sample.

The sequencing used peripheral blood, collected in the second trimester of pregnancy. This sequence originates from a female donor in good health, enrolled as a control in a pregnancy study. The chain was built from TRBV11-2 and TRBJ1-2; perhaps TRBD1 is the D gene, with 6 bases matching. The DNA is TGTGCCAGCAGCTTGACAGGAGCCACCCCTAGAGTTAACTATGGCTACACCTTC. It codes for CASSLTGATPRVNYGYTF.